The rows below give T cell receptor beta chains drawn from one sample of a study of CD8 T cells in Susac syndrome. TCRdb re-derived calls from the immunoSEQ multiplex PCR reads in MiXCR, one entry per CDR3 protein. This sample has about 120,000 distinct CDR3 sequences, with 90% to 95% found just once. Specimen: CD8+ T cells from PBMCs. The receptors here all came from a human donor with Susac syndrome. CDR3s include the opening cysteine and the closing phenylalanine or tryptophan. The order of the fields is J gene, V gene, clone size, D gene, CDR3 DNA, CDR3 protein. D genes are given only for firm matches. Expanded clones are given a class, and other clones once, few, many or no size at all.

>TRBJ2-5|TRBV10-3|once|.
TGTGCCATCAGTGTGGACACAGGGAAAGAGACCCAGTACTTC
CAISVDTGKETQYF
>TRBJ2-1|TRBV12-3/TRBV12-4|.|.
TGTGCCAGCAGTTTGATGGACTTGGATGAGCAGTTCTTC
CASSLMDLDEQFF
>TRBJ2-1|TRBV3-1|.|.
TGTGCCAGCAGCCAAGATGATATTAATGAGCAGTTCTTC
CASSQDDINEQFF
>TRBJ2-7|TRBV6-1|.|.
TGTGCCAGCAGTGAAGGGAACAGTCCCTACGAGCAGTACTTC
CASSEGNSPYEQYF
>TRBJ2-1|TRBV29-1|.|TRBD1
TGCAGCGTCCTACAGGGGAGCAATGAGCAGTTCTTC
CSVLQGSNEQFF
>TRBJ1-2|TRBV7-2|.|.
TGTGCCAGCAGATTCCAGGGGCAGGGACTAAATAACTATGGCTACACCTTC
CASRFQGQGLNNYGYTF
>TRBJ2-7|TRBV29-1|few|.
TGCAGCGTTGAAACAGGGTTCTACGAGCAGTACTTC
CSVETGFYEQYF
>TRBJ2-1|TRBV3-1|once|.
TGTGCCAGCAGCCAGCAGGGCTCTTGGGATGAGCAGTTCTTC
CASSQQGSWDEQFF
>TRBJ1-5|TRBV3-1|.|.
TGTGCCAGCAGCCAAGGCGCAGGTCATAGCAGTCAGCCCCAGCATTTT
CASSQGAGHSSQPQHF
>TRBJ2-7|TRBV7-9|.|TRBD1
TGTGCCAGCAGCTTAGCCCAGGGGGCGAAGCACGAGCAGTACTTC
CASSLAQGAKHEQYF
>TRBJ2-3|TRBV4-2|.|.
TGTGCCAGCAGCCAAAAATTCGGGGATACGCAGTATTTT
CASSQKFGDTQYF
>TRBJ2-7|TRBV3-1|once|TRBD2
TGTGCCAGCAGCCAAGGCGGAGCGGGGGACTACGAGCAGTACTTC
CASSQGGAGDYEQYF
>TRBJ1-6|TRBV12-3/TRBV12-4|.|TRBD1
TGTGCCAGCAGTCCAGACAGGGCCCCCAATTCACCCCTCCACTTT
CASSPDRAPNSPLHF
>TRBJ2-7|TRBV18|few|TRBD1
TGTGCCAGCTCACCACCGGGACAGTCCTACGAGCAGTACTTC
CASSPPGQSYEQYF
>TRBJ2-2|TRBV7-9|.|TRBD1
TGTGCCAGCAGCCAGAACCCCGGGACAGGGGCCCCCACCGGGGAGCTGTTTTTT
CASSQNPGTGAPTGELFF
>TRBJ2-7|TRBV6-1|.|TRBD2
TGTGCCAGCAGGGAGACTAGCGGGGGGTCCTACGAGCAGTACTTC
CASRETSGGSYEQYF
>TRBJ2-7|TRBV4-2|.|TRBD2
TGTGCCAGCAGTCAGGGACTAGCGGAAACCGCCTATTCCTACGAGCAGTACTTC
CASSQGLAETAYSYEQYF
>TRBJ1-3|TRBV29-1|.|.
TGCAGCGTTACCAGGTCTGGAAACACCATATATTTT
CSVTRSGNTIYF
>TRBJ2-2|TRBV7-9|once|TRBD2
TGTGCCAGCAGCTTATCTTCTAGCGGGGACACCGGGGAGCTGTTTTTT
CASSLSSSGDTGELFF
>TRBJ2-7|TRBV12-3/TRBV12-4|.|TRBD1
TGTGCCAGCAGTAGACAGGGACGTTCCTACGAGCAGTACTTC
CASSRQGRSYEQYF
>TRBJ2-3|TRBV28|.|.
TGTGCCAGCAGTTGGGACCGCGTAAATACGCAGTATTTT
CASSWDRVNTQYF
>TRBJ1-2|TRBV4-1|.|TRBD1
TGCGCCAGCAGCCAAGATTTTTTCCCCCGGGACAGAGCTAACTATGGCTACACCTTC
CASSQDFFPRDRANYGYTF
>TRBJ1-2|TRBV10-2|.|TRBD1
TGCGCCAGCAGTGTCTCTCGGGACAGCTATGGCTACACCTTC
CASSVSRDSYGYTF
>TRBJ2-7|TRBV10-3|.|TRBD1
TGTGCCACCGGACAGGGCGAGCAGTACTTC
CATGQGEQYF
>TRBJ2-7|TRBV7-3|once|.
TGTGCCAGCAGCCCGCACTCCCTCAATGGATCCTACGAGCAGTACTTC
CASSPHSLNGSYEQYF
>TRBJ1-1|TRBV30|.|.
TGTGCCTGGATCGAGGGCGAGACGAGCACTGAAGCTTTCTTT
CAWIEGETSTEAFF
>TRBJ2-5|TRBV12-3/TRBV12-4|.|TRBD2
TGTGCCAGCAGTCGGACTAGCGGGGGGCGGTACCAAGAGACCCAGTACTTC
CASSRTSGGRYQETQYF
>TRBJ1-1|TRBV9|.|.
TGTGCCAGCAGCGTAGGGGCAGGGAATGAAGCTTTCTTT
CASSVGAGNEAFF
>TRBJ1-2|TRBV29-1|.|TRBD1
TGCAGCGTTCCCATCGGGACAGAAGAGGGCTACACCTTC
CSVPIGTEEGYTF
>TRBJ1-2|TRBV6-4|.|.
TGTGCCAGCAGACAGCTCCTGGATGGCTACACCTTC
CASRQLLDGYTF